The 8 T cell receptor beta chains below come from one sample, sequenced in a study of cytotoxic CD8 clonotypes in ibrutinib-treated CLL. This table comes from immunoSEQ multiplex PCR, and its TCRdb copy is limited to in-frame clones, with some not included. Among about 27,000 clones listed, over 55% were seen once. The sample here was PBMCs, taken after 24 months of ibrutinib treatment. These receptors originate from a human donor with chronic lymphocytic leukemia.

The genes are TRBV28 and TRBJ1-5; D is undetermined. This CDR3 is built from 12 residues. CDR1 is MDHEN, CDR2 SYDVKM, per germline. The V end was cut by 6 bases, the J end by 7 bases, with 10 bases between. Here the CDR3 DNA reads TGTGCCAGCAGCGTCGTGGGACAGCCCCAGCATTTT. It codes for CASSVVGQPQHF.

The gene calls are TRBV5-1 and TRBJ2-7; D remains ambiguous. There are 14 residues in the CDR3. Germline assignment: CDR1 SGHRS and CDR2 YFSETQ. Trimming stripped 5 bases from V and 2 bases from J, with 14 bases between. CDR3 DNA: TGCGCCAGCAGACTTGATAACCCCCCCTACGAGCAGTACTTC. It is translated as CASRLDNPPYEQYF. The full variable domain, rest sourced from reference TRBV5-1 and TRBJ2-7, is KAGVTQTPRYLIKTRGQQVTLSCSPISGHRSVSWYQQTPGQGLQFLFEYFSETQRNKGNFPGRFSGRQFSNSRSEMNVSTLELGDSALYLCASRLDNPPYEQYFGPGTRLTVT.

This chain links TRBV28 with TRBJ1-6; D is possibly TRBD1 (6 bases). CDR1 MDHEN and CDR2 SYDVKM come from the germline V gene. V lost 3 bases to trimming and J lost 7 bases, with 10 bases between them. This CDR3 is built from 14 residues. CDR3 sequence: CASSLAGVNSPLHF. The CDR3 bases are TGTGCCAGCAGTTTGGCAGGGGTAAATTCACCCCTCCACTTT.

The gene calls are TRBV18 and TRBJ1-1, with D tentatively TRBD1 (6 bases). With 0 bases removed from V and 1 base from J, the gap between germline ends came to 15 bases. This CDR3 comprises 17 residues. CDR1 and CDR2 from the germline V gene are KGHSH and LQKENI. The CDR3 reads CASSPPWGALRNTEAFF. The DNA for the CDR3 is TGTGCCAGCTCACCACCGTGGGGGGCCTTAAGGAACACTGAAGCTTTCTTT.

This chain uses TRBV18 with TRBJ1-1, with D unresolved. CDR3 length: 14 residues. The V gene lost 6 bases and the J gene lost 5 bases, with 16 bases spanning the gap. Germline V lookup: CDR1 KGHSH, CDR2 LQKENI. CDR3 DNA sequence: TGTGCCAGCTCTCCAAATAATCGGGATACTGAAGCTTTCTTT. This encodes CASSPNNRDTEAFF.

The chain is built from TRBV6-5 and TRBJ1-2, with 8 bases matching TRBD1. This CDR3 is 14 amino acids long. The J segment lost 6 bases and the V segment lost 5 bases, leaving 8 bases of the junction unmatched. Germline V CDR1 and CDR2: MNHEY, SVGAGI. The CDR3 DNA is TGTGCCAGCAGTAGCAACCGGGACAGGAATGGCTACACCTTC. It encodes CASSSNRDRNGYTF.

The chain is built from TRBV7-3 and TRBJ2-3, with D perhaps given as TRBD1 or TRBD2 (5 bases each). Germline V gene sequence: CDR1 SGHTA, CDR2 FQGTGA. This CDR3 contains 16 residues. The germline V and J ends were trimmed by 0 bases and 5 bases, with 15 bases remaining between them. In nucleotides, the CDR3 is TGTGCCAGCAGCTTAACGATAGCTGGGGGTGGAGATACGCAGTATTTT. Its translation: CASSLTIAGGGDTQYF.

V is TRBV7-3 and J is TRBJ2-6; no definite D call. The germline CDR1 and CDR2 sequences are SGHTA and FQGTGA. The CDR3 is 15 residues long. The V end was cut by 5 bases, the J end by 1 base, with 9 bases between. CDR3 residues: CASSPSVSGANVLTF. In DNA, the CDR3 is TGTGCCAGCAGCCCGAGTGTATCTGGGGCCAACGTCCTGACTTTC. The full variable domain, in which reference TRBV7-3 and TRBJ2-6 provide the parts outside the CDR3, is GAGVSQTPSNKVTEKGKYVELRCDPISGHTALYWYRQSLGQGPEFLIYFQGTGAADDSGLPNDRFFAVRPEGSVSTLKIQRTERGDSAVYLCASSPSVSGANVLTFGAGSRLTVL.